This T cell receptor (beta chain) was identified in a study of CD8+ T cells in alopecia areata. After isolation, RNA underwent reverse transcription to generate cDNA as the sequencing template. TCRdb's table, derived via immunoSEQ multiplex PCR, lists solely in-frame clones and lacks some. Of about 110,000 clones listed, 55% to 70% were seen once; the top ten hold 20% to 25%. V gave up 0 bases and J gave up 3 bases, with 14 bases separating them. The CDR3 contains 16 residues. Germline CDR1 is SEHNR and CDR2 is FQNEAQ (reference sequence). This clone turned up a few times. The rearrangement links TRBV7-9 to TRBJ1-2; D call uncertain. This TCR derives from a human donor with alopecia areata. Material: NKG2D-low CD8+ T cells sorted from blood. This CDR3 is CASSLAGGDEYYGYTF. In DNA, the CDR3 is TGTGCCAGCAGCTTAGCGGGAGGAGACGAATACTATGGCTACACCTTC.